The clone carrying this T cell receptor beta chain appeared a single time. Its specificity is unknown. The data originate from a study of T-cell reconstitution after alpha-beta-depleted transplantation in children. Study observations and caveats: TCRbeta diversity was high at day 60 in some patients (a result of surviving recipient T cells and thymic progenitors). It was newly produced T cells that mostly accounted for T-cell counts and diversity one year after transplant.

The germline gives CDR1 DFQATT, CDR2 SNEGSKA (reference sequence). Trimming pared 5 bases from V and 6 bases from J, leaving 19 bases between. The CDR3 loop spans 14 amino acids. TCRbeta library preparation incorporated unique molecular identifiers. Each CDR3 protein gets one entry after TCRdb re-called the PCR reads with MiXCR. Of fewer than 500,000 distinct CDR3 sequences in the sample, about 40% were seen once. The sample here was PBMCs, taken before TCRalphabeta/CD19-depleted stem cell transplant. The TCR comes from a girl aged 2-10 years with aplastic anemia, due to receive a stem cell transplant. The chain uses TRBV20-1 and TRBJ1-1; possibly TRBD1 for D (6 bases). CDR3 sequence: CSACRTGKGAEAFF. In nucleotides, the CDR3 is TGCAGTGCTTGCAGAACAGGGAAGGGGGCTGAAGCTTTCTTT.